This T cell receptor beta chain derives from a study of CD8+ T cells in alopecia areata. Study at large: Patients in the treated group were given tofacitinib by mouth, 5 to 10 mg twice a day.

Study results and limitations: Scalp clonality, along with expanded CD8+ clones among the top 100, was significantly decreased by tofacitinib. With just one nonresponder, it is still uncertain whether baseline CD8+ expansion relates to response.

J lost 5 bases, V lost 4 bases, and 5 bases had no gene match. The CDR3 runs 13 residues. Germline loops: CDR1 MDHEN, CDR2 SYDVKM. Reverse transcribed after extraction, RNA yielded cDNA as the sequencing template. The assay was immunoSEQ multiplex PCR, and TCRdb's table has in-frame clones only and misses some. There are some 88,000 clones in the sample; 44% occur only once, and less than 20% lies in the top ten. The sample holds a few counts of this clone. Its antigen is still unknown. Sample treatment: oral pan-JAK inhibitor, 5-10 mg twice daily. Researchers took lesional scalp punch biopsies and peripheral blood from people who were alopecia areata patients.

The sequencing here drew on CD8+ T cells sorted from blood, taken at week 24, from a patient treated with tofacitinib. The V gene is TRBV28, the J gene TRBJ2-7, with 7 bases that match TRBD2. This sequence originates from a human donor with alopecia areata. CDR3 coding DNA: TGTGCCAGCAGTTGGCGGGAGAGGGACGAGCAGTACTTC. Amino acids: CASSWRERDEQYF.